Here is one T cell receptor beta chain with its context. V lost 2 bases, J lost 11 bases, and 9 bases stayed unmatched. The CDR3 contains 16 residues. Germline V CDR1 and CDR2: MGHRA, YSYEKL. Primers: 60 Vbeta forward and 13 Jbeta reverse. Assay: immunoSEQ multiplex PCR; the TCRdb copy retains only in-frame clones and omits some. The sample holds 69,000 or so clones, around 76% seen once. This record comes from a study of cytomegalovirus exposure and HLA in healthy donors. The chain is built from TRBV4-1 and TRBJ1-6, with 10 bases fitting TRBD1. Sequenced: PBMCs. The TCR comes from a man younger than 30 in good health and CMV-seronegative. CDR3 loop: CASSQPTRDRGPPLHF. The DNA of the CDR3 is TGCGCCAGCAGCCAACCCACACGGGACAGGGGTCCACCCCTCCACTTT.